The 27 T cell receptor beta chains below were found in one sample sequenced in a study of blood T cell repertoires in COVID-19. TCRdb's copy holds only in-frame clones and misses some; the assay was immunoSEQ multiplex PCR. Among 250,000 to 350,000 clones, more than 75% were seen once, and the ten largest hold 2% to 3%. Input material: PBMCs or T cells enriched from blood (not recorded which). These receptors all stem from a man between 60 and 75 years old who had recovered from COVID-19.

The chain recombines TRBV9 with TRBJ1-2; D might be TRBD1 (5 bases). The CDR3 has 15 residues. Trimming removed 0 bases at V and 7 bases at J, with 16 bases between. Germline CDR1 and CDR2: SGDLS and YYNGEE. CDR3 sequence: CASSVAKDITFGYTF. The CDR3, as DNA: TGTGCCAGCAGCGTAGCCAAGGACATTACGTTTGGCTACACCTTC.

CDR3 sequence reads: CAWSVGGTANQPQHF. The CDR3 coding sequence is TGTGCCTGGAGTGTTGGAGGGACAGCAAATCAGCCCCAGCATTTT. This rearrangement joins TRBV30 to TRBJ1-5; 7 bases agree with TRBD1. Unmatched junction bases numbered 6, after V lost 0 bases and J lost 4 bases. This CDR3 has 15 amino acids. CDR1 is GTSNPN, CDR2 SVGIG, per germline (reference sequence).

A single count supports this clone. This chain joins TRBV5-1 and TRBJ2-6; weak D call: TRBD1 (6 bases). The germline V gene has CDR1 SGHRS and CDR2 YFSETQ. The V end lost 0 bases, the J end lost 0 bases, and 10 bases lay between the germline ends. This CDR3 has 17 residues. CDR3 loop: CASSLGQAFSGANVLTF. The DNA for the CDR3 is TGCGCCAGCAGCTTGGGACAGGCCTTCTCTGGGGCCAACGTCCTGACTTTC.

J is TRBJ1-6 and V is TRBV30; 10 nucleotides match TRBD1. The trim removed 4 bases at V and 1 base at J, leaving 10 bases unmatched. Germline V gene data show CDR1 as GTSNPN and CDR2 as SVGIG (reference sequence). The CDR3 is made up of 18 amino acids. The chain's CDR3 is CAWKSPGDRGSYNSPLHF. The CDR3 nucleotides are TGTGCCTGGAAATCGCCGGGGGACAGGGGTTCCTATAATTCACCCCTCCACTTT.

This chain joins TRBV3-1 (or the pseudogene TRBV3-2) and TRBJ1-2; no firm D call. V gave up 0 bases and J gave up 1 base, with 12 bases separating them. This CDR3 has 16 residues. CDR1 is LGHDT and CDR2 is YNNKEL in the germline V gene (reference sequence). The CDR3 is CASSQDIASGNYGYTF. CDR3 nucleotides: TGTGCCAGCAGCCAAGATATTGCCTCCGGTAACTATGGCTACACCTTC.

The chain recombines TRBV7-8 with TRBJ2-5, with 12 bases aligning to TRBD2. This CDR3 spans 15 amino acids. After removal of 1 base from V and 5 bases from J, the junction contained 2 bases not matched to a gene. CDR1 is SGHVS and CDR2 is FQNEAQ in the germline V gene. CDR3 protein: CASSLGLAGVETQYF. CDR3 in DNA: TGTGCCAGCAGCTTAGGACTAGCGGGGGTGGAGACCCAGTACTTC.

This sequence joins TRBV7-2 and TRBJ2-5; no clear D gene. The germline V and J ends were trimmed by 4 bases and 0 bases, with 9 bases remaining between them. The CDR3 consists of 14 residues. Germline V gene lookup returns CDR1 SGHTA and CDR2 FQGNSA. CDR3 coding DNA: TGTGCCAGCAGCTACCCAGTGTACCAAGAGACCCAGTACTTC. It yields the protein CASSYPVYQETQYF.

The rearrangement joins TRBV12-3 or TRBV12-4 to TRBJ1-2, with D perhaps matching TRBD1 (5 bases). Trimming pared 6 bases from V and 7 bases from J, leaving 15 bases between. CDR3 size: 13 residues. Here the CDR3 reads CASSPGQRVGYTF. The CDR3 nucleotides read TGTGCCAGCAGCCCCGGACAAAGGGTTGGCTACACCTTC.

CDR3 in DNA: TGTGCCAGCAGCAGCGGGACAGGGCGAGACTATGGCTACACCTTC. Amino acid sequence: CASSSGTGRDYGYTF. The V and J genes are TRBV5-4 and TRBJ1-2; 9 bases fit TRBD1. The CDR3 spans 15 residues. Germline CDR1 SGHNT, CDR2 YYREEE (reference sequence). Trimming removed 4 bases from V and 3 bases from J; junction bases left unmatched: 7. The whole variable domain, remainder taken from reference TRBV5-4 and TRBJ1-2, is ETGVTQSPTHLIKTRGQQVTLRCSSQSGHNTVSWYQQALGQGPQFIFQYYREEENGRGNFPPRFSGLQFPNYSSELNVNALELDDSALYLCASSSGTGRDYGYTFGSGTRLTVV.

The table lists this clone with a few counts. The chain links TRBV24-1 to TRBJ2-3; tentative D call: TRBD1 (5 bases). This CDR3 contains 14 residues. The V end lost 7 bases, the J end lost 6 bases, and 16 bases lay between the germline ends. Germline values: CDR1 KGHDR, CDR2 SFDVKD. CDR3 in amino acids: CATSASSGADTQYF. CDR3 in DNA: TGTGCCACCAGCGCCAGTAGTGGGGCGGATACGCAGTATTTT.

The rearrangement uses TRBV3-1 (or the pseudogene TRBV3-2) and TRBJ1-2; 11 bases map to TRBD1. Germline values: CDR1 LGHDT, CDR2 YNNKEL (reference sequence). This CDR3 has 17 residues. V lost 0 bases and J lost 4; bases outside the gene matches: 7. The CDR3 reads CASSQDTTGTGGYGYTF. The CDR3 DNA is TGTGCCAGCAGCCAAGACACAACCGGGACAGGGGGCTATGGCTACACCTTC.

The rearrangement joins TRBV4-1 to TRBJ1-4; possible D gene TRBD1, 6 bases. Trimming cost V 1 base and J 4 bases, with 19 bases left between them. This CDR3 is 18 amino acids long. From germline, CDR1 is MGHRA and CDR2 YSYEKL. CDR3 DNA: TGCGCCAGCAGCCAAGTAGGCAGGGGCACCAAATATAATGAAAAACTGTTTTTT. Its protein product is CASSQVGRGTKYNEKLFF.

V and J are TRBV7-9 and TRBJ2-1; the match to TRBD2 covers 7 bases. CDR1 SEHNR and CDR2 FQNEAQ come from the germline V gene (reference sequence). This CDR3 has 18 residues. Germline trimming cut 0 bases from V and 8 bases from J; bases unmatched to any gene: 16. Written as DNA, the CDR3 is TGTGCCAGCAGCTTAGCGATCCTAGGCGGGAGTAGGTTAGATGAGCAGTTCTTC. It yields the protein CASSLAILGGSRLDEQFF.

This chain joins TRBV19 and TRBJ1-6; the D gene is possibly TRBD1 (6 bases). This CDR3 has 17 residues. Germline assignment: CDR1 LNHDA and CDR2 SQIVND (reference sequence). Trimming stripped 3 bases from V and 0 bases from J, with 12 bases between. The CDR3 region is CASSIEQGSSYNSPLHF. The CDR3, as DNA: TGTGCCAGTAGTATCGAACAGGGAAGCTCCTATAATTCACCCCTCCACTTT.

This sequence joins TRBV18 and TRBJ2-1, with 9 bases lining up with TRBD1. The CDR3 extends over 14 amino acids. The trim removed 3 bases at V and 9 bases at J, leaving 6 bases unmatched. From germline, CDR1 is KGHSH and CDR2 LQKENI. The CDR3 region has the DNA TGTGCCAGCTCACCTATACAGGGGGCGGGTGAGCAGTTCTTC. Protein product: CASSPIQGAGEQFF.

This sequence joins TRBV6-2 or TRBV6-3 and TRBJ2-2; TRBD2 matches 9 bases. Losses at the gene ends were 4 bases for V and 5 bases for J; bases not matched to a gene: 14. The CDR3 is 18 amino acids. Germline values: CDR1 MNHEY, CDR2 SVGEGT. This CDR3 reads CASSFRSGGPLGTGELFF. The CDR3 region has the DNA TGTGCCAGCAGTTTCCGGAGCGGGGGGCCTTTAGGGACCGGGGAGCTGTTTTTT.

The chain couples TRBV7-9 to TRBJ1-1; 7 bases fit TRBD1. The CDR3 runs 13 residues. Germline lookup yields CDR1 SEHNR and CDR2 FQNEAQ (reference sequence). V gave up 2 bases and J gave up 7 bases; unmatched junction bases: 4. The CDR3 sequence: CASSLSGGGEAFF. CDR3 DNA sequence: TGTGCCAGCAGCTTATCAGGGGGAGGTGAAGCTTTCTTT.

This sequence joins TRBV4-1 and TRBJ2-5, with 10 positions matching TRBD2. The CDR3 has 15 residues. Per the germline V gene, CDR1 is MGHRA and CDR2 is YSYEKL. V lost 4 bases, J lost 4 bases, and 6 bases stayed unmatched. The CDR3 DNA sequence: TGCGCCAGCAGCCTTGGTCTAGCGGGAGTAGAGACCCAGTACTTC. This gives the protein CASSLGLAGVETQYF.

This clone was observed a single time. V and J are TRBV3-1 (or the pseudogene TRBV3-2) and TRBJ2-3; 10 positions agree with TRBD2. Germline CDR1 and CDR2: LGHDT and YNNKEL (reference sequence). V was clipped by 5 bases and J by 8 bases; unmatched bases: 10. The CDR3 is made up of 15 amino acids. This chain's CDR3 is CASSYRELAGATQYF. Here the CDR3 DNA reads TGTGCCAGCAGCTATCGGGAGCTAGCGGGAGCTACGCAGTATTTT.

The V call is TRBV7-3, the J call TRBJ2-3; 7 nucleotides agree with TRBD2. Germline V gives CDR1 SGHTA, CDR2 FQGTGA. The junction had 11 bases not matched to a gene; V was cut back by 2 bases and J by 0 bases. The CDR3 sequence is 18 residues long. DNA of the CDR3: TGTGCCAGCAGCTTATGGGCTAGCGGTGGGTCTAGCACAGATACGCAGTATTTT. This sequence encodes CASSLWASGGSSTDTQYF. The variable domain in full, with the rest retrieved from reference TRBV7-3 and TRBJ2-3, is GAGVSQTPSNKVTEKGKYVELRCDPISGHTALYWYRQSLGQGPEFLIYFQGTGAADDSGLPNDRFFAVRPEGSVSTLKIQRTERGDSAVYLCASSLWASGGSSTDTQYFGPGTRLTVL.

V is TRBV9 and J is TRBJ1-3; D is unclear. The CDR3 runs 14 residues. Germline V gives CDR1 SGDLS, CDR2 YYNGEE. V gave up 0 bases and J gave up 0 bases, with 4 bases separating them. Written as DNA, the CDR3 is TGTGCCAGCAGCGTAGCCAGCTCTGGAAACACCATATATTTT. The encoded protein is CASSVASSGNTIYF.

This clone has only one observation. This chain links TRBV30 with TRBJ2-7, with 7 bases that match TRBD1. Germline V gene data show CDR1 as GTSNPN and CDR2 as SVGIG (reference sequence). The CDR3 is made up of 11 amino acids. V shed 5 bases, J shed 3 bases, and the junction held 1 base outside the gene matches. The CDR3 sequence is CAWGTVYEQYF. The CDR3 DNA follows: TGTGCCTGGGGGACAGTCTACGAGCAGTACTTC.

V gene TRBV5-6 combines with J gene TRBJ1-5; D uncertain. With 2 bases removed from V and 1 base from J, the gap between germline ends came to 4 bases. This CDR3 comprises 13 residues. Germline V gene lookup returns CDR1 SGHDT and CDR2 YYEEEE. The CDR3 DNA reads as TGTGCCAGCAGCTTTCAGAGCAATCAGCCCCAGCATTTT. The encoded protein is CASSFQSNQPQHF.

The chain couples TRBV5-1 to TRBJ1-1, with D unclear. This CDR3 contains 15 residues. CDR1 and CDR2 from the germline V gene are SGHRS and YFSETQ. Deletions cut 1 base from V and 1 base from J, with 11 bases between. CDR3 sequence: CASSLLEVSNTEAFF. The CDR3 DNA reads as TGCGCCAGCAGCTTGCTTGAGGTCTCGAACACTGAAGCTTTCTTT.

This clone has only one observation. The V call is TRBV9, the J call TRBJ2-2; 10 bases are shared with TRBD2. V lost 0 bases to trimming and J lost 6 bases; unmatched junction nucleotides: 5. CDR3 length equals 16 residues. Germline V gene data show CDR1 as SGDLS and CDR2 as YYNGEE. As DNA, the CDR3 is TGTGCCAGCAGCGTAGGGGCTAGCGGGAGTTCCGGGGAGCTGTTTTTT. Protein sequence: CASSVGASGSSGELFF.

The CDR3 is CASSLAPGNQPQHF. Here the CDR3 DNA reads TGTGCCAGCAGCTTGGCCCCGGGCAATCAGCCCCAGCATTTT. This chain links TRBV5-8 with TRBJ1-5; no firm D call. Germline values: CDR1 SGHTS, CDR2 YDEGEE. V lost 0 bases and J 2 bases, leaving 6 bases between the germline ends. CDR3 length: 14 amino acids.

The chain combines TRBV7-8 with TRBJ2-5; TRBD2 matches 14 bases. V trimming: 5 bases; J trimming: 4 bases; junction bases outside the gene matches: 6. The CDR3 has 16 amino acids. CDR1 is SGHVS and CDR2 is FQNEAQ in the germline V gene. The CDR3 loop is CASSQTSGRAIETQYF. The CDR3 coding sequence is TGTGCCAGCAGCCAGACTAGCGGGAGGGCCATAGAGACCCAGTACTTC.